The entry below gives a single T cell receptor beta chain sequence along with its context. These data belong to a study of blood T cell repertoires in COVID-19. Study-level background: Spain, Italy and the United States supplied samples that represented acute and convalescent COVID-19.

Using immunoSEQ multiplex PCR, the repertoire was profiled, and TCRdb retains in-frame clones only, with some absent. This table has about 140,000 clones, around four fifths appearing once. The V gene lost 5 bases and the J gene lost 6 bases, with 10 bases spanning the gap. There are 12 residues in the CDR3. Per germline, CDR1 SEHNR and CDR2 FQNEAQ (reference sequence). V usage is TRBV7-9 and J usage is TRBJ1-2, with unresolved D. The source material was peripheral blood. This clonotype was obtained from a human donor in a cohort sampled during active COVID-19. The CDR3 region has the DNA TGTGCCAGCAGCCCCCCGGTAGATGGCTACACCTTC. Translation: CASSPPVDGYTF.